There are a few counts of the clone carrying this T cell receptor beta chain. The study ran its PCR with 60 Vbeta and 13 Jbeta primers. Profiled with immunoSEQ multiplex PCR; TCRdb holds only in-frame clones, not every one. The sample has about 130,000 clones; approximately 61% are singletons. The sample comes from a study of cytomegalovirus exposure and HLA in healthy donors. The sequence came from a human donor in good health. Sequences were obtained from PBMCs.

The CDR3 region is CASSLVEREPSSYEQYF. The CDR3 DNA is TGTGCCAGCAGTTTAGTAGAGCGGGAGCCCAGCTCCTACGAGCAGTACTTC. The V and J genes are TRBV28 and TRBJ2-7; the match to TRBD2 covers 8 bases. Trimming at V came to 2 bases and at J to 0 bases, leaving 9 bases not matched to a gene. The CDR3 length is 17 residues. Germline CDR1 and CDR2: MDHEN and SYDVKM.